This T cell receptor (beta chain) originates from a study of cytomegalovirus exposure and HLA in healthy donors. PCR used 60 Vbeta primers and 13 Jbeta primers. The assay was immunoSEQ multiplex PCR, and TCRdb's table has in-frame clones only and misses some. Of 150,000 to 200,000 clones in the sample, 75% are singletons; the top ten hold 10% to 12%. This sequence was found in a man in his late teens or twenties in good health and CMV-seropositive. Sequenced sample: PBMCs.

The CDR3 sequence: CAGPERTFYNEQFF. The CDR3 DNA is TGTGCCGGACCAGAGCGGACCTTCTACAATGAGCAGTTCTTC. The chain carries TRBV6-5 and TRBJ2-1; D may be TRBD2 (5 bases). Germline assignment: CDR1 MNHEY and CDR2 SVGAGI. The V end lost 11 bases, the J end lost 3 bases, and 17 bases lay between the germline ends. CDR3 length: 14 amino acids.